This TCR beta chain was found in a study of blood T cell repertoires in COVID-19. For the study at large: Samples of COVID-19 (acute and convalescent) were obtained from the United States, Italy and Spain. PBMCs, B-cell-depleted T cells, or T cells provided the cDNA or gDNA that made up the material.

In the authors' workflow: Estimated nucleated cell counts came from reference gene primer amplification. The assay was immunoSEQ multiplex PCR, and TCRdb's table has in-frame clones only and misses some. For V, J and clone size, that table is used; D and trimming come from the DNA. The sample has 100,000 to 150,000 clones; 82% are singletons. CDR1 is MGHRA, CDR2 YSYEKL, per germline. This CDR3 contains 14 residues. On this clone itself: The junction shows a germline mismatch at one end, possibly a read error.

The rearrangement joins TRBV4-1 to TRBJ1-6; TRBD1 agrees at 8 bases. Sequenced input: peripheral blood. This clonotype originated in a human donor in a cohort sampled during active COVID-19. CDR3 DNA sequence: TGCGCCAGCAGCAAAGACAGGGGTGGATCACCCCTCCACTTT. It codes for CASSKDRGGSPLHF.